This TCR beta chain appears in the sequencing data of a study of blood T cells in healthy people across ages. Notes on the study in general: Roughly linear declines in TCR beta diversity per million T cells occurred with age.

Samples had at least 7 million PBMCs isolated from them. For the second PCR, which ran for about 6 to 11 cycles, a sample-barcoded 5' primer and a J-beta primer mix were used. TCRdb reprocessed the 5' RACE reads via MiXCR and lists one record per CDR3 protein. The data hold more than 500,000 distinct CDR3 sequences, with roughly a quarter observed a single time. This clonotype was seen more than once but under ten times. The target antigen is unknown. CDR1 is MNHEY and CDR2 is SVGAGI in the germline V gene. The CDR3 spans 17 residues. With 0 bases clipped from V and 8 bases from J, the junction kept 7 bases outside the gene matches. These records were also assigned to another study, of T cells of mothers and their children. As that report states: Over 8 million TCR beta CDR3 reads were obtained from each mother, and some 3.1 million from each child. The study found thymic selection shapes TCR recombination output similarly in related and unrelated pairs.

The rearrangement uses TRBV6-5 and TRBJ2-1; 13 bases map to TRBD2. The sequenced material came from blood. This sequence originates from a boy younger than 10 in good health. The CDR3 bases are TGTGCCAGCAGTTACTCGCCGGGACTAGCGGGAAGCGATGAGCAGTTCTTC. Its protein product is CASSYSPGLAGSDEQFF.